Listed below are T cell receptor beta chains from one sample, sequenced in a study of identifying expanded T cells in peripheral blood. Assay used: immunoSEQ multiplex PCR; TCRdb lists only in-frame clones, some missing. The repertoire holds 100,000 or so clones, with approximately 88% as singletons. The sequenced material came from blood. The receptors were gathered from a person aged 18 to 75 in good health. The CDR3 runs from the conserved cysteine through the conserved F or W. D genes are given only for firm matches. Size is stated for part of the rows, as once, few or many counts, or as a class when the clone is expanded.

>TRBD1|TRBJ1-2|-|TRBV6-5
TGTGCCAGCAGTTACTCACCACGGGACAGGCGCGGCTACACCTTC
CASSYSPRDRRGYTF
>-|TRBJ2-7|-|TRBV18
TGTGCCAGCTCACCGGACTATAACTACGAGCAGTACTTC
CASSPDYNYEQYF
>TRBD2|TRBJ2-1|-|TRBV5-6
TGTGCCAGCAGCTCAATTATTAGTAGCGGGAGGAATGAGCAGTTCTTC
CASSSIISSGRNEQFF
>-|TRBJ1-1|-|TRBV5-6
TGTGCCAGCAGCTTGGGGGTTATGAACACTGAAGCTTTCTTT
CASSLGVMNTEAFF
>TRBD2|TRBJ2-3|-|TRBV4-1
TGCGCCAGCAGCCAACGGACTAGCGACACAGATACGCAGTATTTT
CASSQRTSDTDTQYF
>TRBD1|TRBJ2-1|-|TRBV7-9
TGTGCCAGCAGCTTAAAGGTGGGGACAGGTACTAACAATGAGCAGTTCTTC
CASSLKVGTGTNNEQFF
>-|TRBJ2-7|-|TRBV11-3
TGTGCCAGCAGCCCGTCAGGAGTCCCTATCTACGAGCAGTACTTC
CASSPSGVPIYEQYF
>-|TRBJ1-2|-|TRBV5-1
TGCGCCAGCAGCTATGGCGAGGGTAAAGGTTTGGGGGGCTACACCTTC
CASSYGEGKGLGGYTF
>-|TRBJ1-1|-|TRBV19
TGTGCCAGTAGTATAGGTACGGGGGCGAACACTGAAGCTTTCTTT
CASSIGTGANTEAFF
>-|TRBJ1-3|-|TRBV2
TGTGCCAGCAGTGGTGGTGTTCTCTCTGGAAACACCATATATTTT
CASSGGVLSGNTIYF
>-|TRBJ2-1|-|TRBV7-6
TGTGCCAGCGGAGGGGGCGCGTATAACAATGAGCAGTTCTTC
CASGGGAYNNEQFF
>TRBD1|TRBJ2-7|-|TRBV9
TGTGCCAGCAGCAACGGACAGGGGGTCCACGAGCAGTACTTC
CASSNGQGVHEQYF
>-|TRBJ2-3|-|TRBV7-9
TGTGCCAGCAGCTTAAACACAAGCACAGATACGCAGTATTTT
CASSLNTSTDTQYF
>-|TRBJ1-2|-|TRBV7-9
TGTGCCAGCAGCTCCCACGGACCCGCGCCCTATGGCTACACCTTC
CASSSHGPAPYGYTF
>-|TRBJ2-7|-|TRBV4-3
TGCGCCAGCAGCCAAGAGGGGGCGGGGGAGCAGTACTTC
CASSQEGAGEQYF
>TRBD1|TRBJ2-3|-|TRBV5-1
TGCGCCAGCAGCGTTACCGAGACAGGGATGAAAACGCAGTATTTT
CASSVTETGMKTQYF
>TRBD1|TRBJ2-7|few|TRBV18
TGTGCCAGCTCACCGGACAGGGAATCGTACGAGCAGTACTTC
CASSPDRESYEQYF
>TRBD2|TRBJ2-3|-|TRBV11-2
TGTGCCAGCAGCTTACGTCCTAGCGGGAGTCCAGCAGATACGCAGTATTTT
CASSLRPSGSPADTQYF
>TRBD1|TRBJ1-6|-|TRBV11-2
TGTGCCAGCAGCTTGATGGGACAGTTTAATTCACCCCTCCACTTT
CASSLMGQFNSPLHF
>-|TRBJ2-7|-|TRBV5-1
TGCGCCAGCAGCAACACCTACGAGCAGTACTTC
CASSNTYEQYF
>-|TRBJ2-3|-|TRBV14
TGTGCCAGCAGCCAAGGACGGCACACAGATACGCAGTATTTT
CASSQGRHTDTQYF
>-|TRBJ2-7|-|TRBV7-9
TGTGCCAGCAGCTTAGGGGGCGGGTTTGACCAACTCTACGAGCAGTACTTC
CASSLGGGFDQLYEQYF
>TRBD2|TRBJ2-7|-|TRBV27
TGTGCCAGCAGTTCCCCCCGGGAGGGCCAATACGAGCAGTACTTC
CASSSPREGQYEQYF
>-|TRBJ1-1|-|TRBV7-3
TGTGCCAGCAGCTTAAGGCCCGGGGGCATCATGAACACTGAAGCTTTCTTT
CASSLRPGGIMNTEAFF
>-|TRBJ1-1|-|TRBV29-1
TGCAGCGTTGGTCGGGGCAAGGGGACTGAAGCTTTCTTT
CSVGRGKGTEAFF
>-|TRBJ2-1|once|TRBV20-1
TGCAGTGCCCGACCCTTCAATGAGCAGTTCTTC
CSARPFNEQFF
>TRBD1|TRBJ1-5|once|TRBV11-2
TGTGCCAGCAGCTTCCATCAGGGGGTTGGAGGGGGTCAGCCCCAGCATTTT
CASSFHQGVGGGQPQHF
>TRBD2|TRBJ2-1|once|TRBV5-1
TGCGCCAGCAGCAGCGGGACTAGCGGTGACAATGAGCAGTTCTTC
CASSSGTSGDNEQFF
>TRBD2|TRBJ2-5|-|TRBV5-6
TGTGCCAGCAGCTCGCCCGGGACTAGCGGGCAAGAGACCCAGTACTTC
CASSSPGTSGQETQYF
>-|TRBJ1-2|once|TRBV30
TGTGCCTGGAGCATCCATGGGTTAGCTAACTATGGCTACACCTTC
CAWSIHGLANYGYTF
>-|TRBJ1-2|-|TRBV6-1
TGTGCCAGCAGTGACAGGGTTGTAGGCTACACCTTC
CASSDRVVGYTF
>-|TRBJ1-1|few|TRBV20-1
TGCAGTCTTAGGAGTGGAACTGAAGCTTTCTTT
CSLRSGTEAFF
>-|TRBJ2-7|-|TRBV11-3
TGTGCCAGCAGCCGCCCCGGCCAGCGCCTCTCCTACGAGCAGTACTTC
CASSRPGQRLSYEQYF
>-|TRBJ2-2|-|TRBV10-1
TGCGCCAGCAGTGAGGGCAGGGGGGAAACCGGGGAGCTGTTTTTT
CASSEGRGETGELFF
>-|TRBJ2-5|-|TRBV7-3
TGTGCCAGCAGCTTAACCATCACGGGGACCCAGTACTTC
CASSLTITGTQYF
>-|TRBJ2-7|-|TRBV30
TGTGCCTGGAGTTTTCAGGCGGTGGAGGAGCAGTACTTC
CAWSFQAVEEQYF
>TRBD2|TRBJ2-3|-|TRBV2
TGTGCCAGCATAGCGGGGGGGCCAAATACGCAGTATTTT
CASIAGGPNTQYF
>-|TRBJ1-5|-|TRBV15
TGTGCCACCAGCACTGACTTAGGTCAGCCCCAGCATTTT
CATSTDLGQPQHF
>-|TRBJ2-7|-|TRBV4-2
TGTGCCAGCAGCCAGACGGACAGTTACGAGCAGTACTTC
CASSQTDSYEQYF
>-|TRBJ1-6|-|TRBV14
TGTGCCAGCAGCCAACTCAGTAGTAATAATTCACCCCTCCACTTT
CASSQLSSNNSPLHF
>TRBD1|TRBJ1-2|-|TRBV4-2
TGTGCCAGCAGCCCCCGGCGAGACAGGGGGGATGGCTACACCTTC
CASSPRRDRGDGYTF
>-|TRBJ2-3|few|TRBV5-1
TGCGCCAGCAGCTTGGGGGACGGGGGAGATACGCAGTATTTT
CASSLGDGGDTQYF
>-|TRBJ2-5|-|TRBV10-2
TGCGCCAGCAGTGAAATAAGGGGGGGGGTGGCCCAGTACTTC
CASSEIRGGVAQYF
>TRBD1|TRBJ1-1|-|TRBV19
TGTGCCAGTAGTATTCCGGGACAGAAGAACACTGAAGCTTTCTTT
CASSIPGQKNTEAFF
>-|TRBJ2-7|-|TRBV18
TGTGCCAGCTCACAAACACCACCCCCCTATACTGAGCAGTACTTC
CASSQTPPPYTEQYF
>TRBD2|TRBJ2-3|-|TRBV7-8
TGTGCCAGCAGCACACGAAGCACTAGCGGGAGGCCCACAGATACGCAGTATTTT
CASSTRSTSGRPTDTQYF
>-|TRBJ1-2|-|TRBV12-5
TGTGCTAGTGGCGGAGAGAGTGGTTATGGCTACACCTTC
CASGGESGYGYTF
>TRBD2|TRBJ2-1|-|TRBV5-1
TGCGCCAGCAGCTTCCTTAGCGGGAGGTCCTACAATGAGCAGTTCTTC
CASSFLSGRSYNEQFF
>-|TRBJ1-4|-|TRBV5-1
TGCGCCAGCAGCGCCGACATCCCAACTAATGAAAAACTGTTTTTT
CASSADIPTNEKLFF
>-|TRBJ1-1|-|TRBV29-1
TGCAGCGTTGCCGATGGGTCGAACACTGAAGCTTTCTTT
CSVADGSNTEAFF
>TRBD1|TRBJ1-3|-|TRBV7-6
TGTGCCAGCAGCCCCTGGGACAGGGGGACTGGAAACACCATATATTTT
CASSPWDRGTGNTIYF